This T cell receptor beta chain came from a study of T cells after yellow fever vaccination. This clonotype appeared many times. Germline V CDR1 and CDR2: SGHVS, FQNEAQ. Trimming took 3 bases from V and 2 from J; bases not matched to a gene: 2. The CDR3 has 16 residues. Using its own MiXCR run on the 5' RACE reads, TCRdb lists one record per CDR3 protein. Among 110,000 to 150,000 distinct CDR3 sequences listed, just over 6.5% were seen once. The genes are TRBV7-8 and TRBJ2-3; 13 bases are a match to TRBD2. The receptor was isolated from a man aged 25-45 years who received the YFV17D yellow fever vaccine. Source: CD4+ T cells sorted from PBMCs, taken 10 days after the yellow fever booster vaccination. The CDR3 loop is CASSFGTSGATDTQYF. The CDR3, as DNA: TGTGCCAGCAGCTTCGGGACTAGCGGGGCCACAGATACGCAGTATTTT.